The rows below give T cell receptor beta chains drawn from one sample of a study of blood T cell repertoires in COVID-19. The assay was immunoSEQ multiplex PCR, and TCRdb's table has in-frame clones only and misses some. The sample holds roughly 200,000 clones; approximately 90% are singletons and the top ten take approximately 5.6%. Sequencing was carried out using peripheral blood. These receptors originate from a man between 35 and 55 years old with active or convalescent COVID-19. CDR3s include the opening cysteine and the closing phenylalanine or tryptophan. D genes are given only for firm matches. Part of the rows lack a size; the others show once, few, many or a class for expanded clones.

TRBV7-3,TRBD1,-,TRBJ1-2,TGTGCCAGCAGCTTAAGTGGGACAGGGATCTCTAACTATGGCTACACCTTC,CASSLSGTGISNYGYTF
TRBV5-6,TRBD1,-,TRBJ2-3,TGTGCCAGCAGCTTGGACGACAGGGGCACAGATACGCAGTATTTT,CASSLDDRGTDTQYF
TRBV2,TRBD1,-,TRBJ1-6,TGTGCCAGGGGACAGGGGCGAACTTCAAGCTCCTATAATTCACCCCTCCACTTT,CARGQGRTSSSYNSPLHF
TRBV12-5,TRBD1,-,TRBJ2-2,TGTGCTAGTGGTTTGGGACAGGGGGCCTACACCGGGGAGCTGTTTTTT,CASGLGQGAYTGELFF
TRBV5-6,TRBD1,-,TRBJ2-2,TGTGCCAGCAGGAAACCCGGACAGGGTGACGGGGAGCTGTTTTTT,CASRKPGQGDGELFF
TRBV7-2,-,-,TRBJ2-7,TGTGCCAGCAGCTTATTTCAAGGGAGCGAGCAGTACTTC,CASSLFQGSEQYF
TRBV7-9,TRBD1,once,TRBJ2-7,TGTGCCAGCAGCCGAGGGACAGGGGCCTACGAGCAGTACTTC,CASSRGTGAYEQYF
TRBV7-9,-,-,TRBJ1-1,TGTGCCAGCAGCTTAGGGACGGCGGGACTCGCCCAAAAAGCTTTCTTT,CASSLGTAGLAQKAFF
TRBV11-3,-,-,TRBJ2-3,TGTGCCAGCAGCCCCAAAATTTTTCCAGATACGCAGTATTTT,CASSPKIFPDTQYF
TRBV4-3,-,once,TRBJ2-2,TGCGCCAGCAGCCAAGTTACGGGTATGGGCGGGGAGCTGTTTTTT,CASSQVTGMGGELFF
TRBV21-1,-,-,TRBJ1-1,TGTGCCAGCAGCAAAGCTCAGGGCAAAATGAACACTGAAGCTTTCTTT,CASSKAQGKMNTEAFF
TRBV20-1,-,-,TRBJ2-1,TGCAGTGCTCCGGGAATGAATGAGCAGTTCTTC,CSAPGMNEQFF
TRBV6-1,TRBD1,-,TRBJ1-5,TGTGCCAGCAGTGAAGTAAATGGGGGGAGACAGGGGAAGAGGGGGAATCAGCCCCAGCATTTT,CASSEVNGGRQGKRGNQPQHF
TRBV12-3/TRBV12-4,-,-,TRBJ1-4,TGTGCCAGCAGTCAGGAGGCCGTAGAAAAACTGTTTTTT,CASSQEAVEKLFF
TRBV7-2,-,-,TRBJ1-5,TGTGCCAGCAGCTTATCGGGGGATGGCAATCAGCCCCAGCATTTT,CASSLSGDGNQPQHF
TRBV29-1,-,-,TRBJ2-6,TGCAGCGTTGGAGCCTCTGGGGCCAACGTCCTGACTTTC,CSVGASGANVLTF
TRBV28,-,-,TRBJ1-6,TGTGCCAGCAGTCTCCAGGGGTTCAATTCACCCCTCCACTTT,CASSLQGFNSPLHF
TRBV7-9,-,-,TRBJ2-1,TGTGCCAGCAGCTTAGCTAGGTTAGCGGACCACAATGAGCAGTTCTTC,CASSLARLADHNEQFF
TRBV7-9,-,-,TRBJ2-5,TGTGCCAGCAGCTTAATCTGGGACTTAGGCCAAGAGACCCAGTACTTC,CASSLIWDLGQETQYF
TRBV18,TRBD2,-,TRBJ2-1,TGTGCCAGCTCACCACAGACTAGCCGAAACAATGAGCAGTTCTTC,CASSPQTSRNNEQFF
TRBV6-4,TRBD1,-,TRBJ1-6,TGTGCCAGCGGACAGGGTGGCTATAATTCACCCCTCCACTTT,CASGQGGYNSPLHF
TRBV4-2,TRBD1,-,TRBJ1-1,TGTGCCAGCAGCCAAGAGACAGGGGGCAGGACTGAAGCTTTCTTT,CASSQETGGRTEAFF
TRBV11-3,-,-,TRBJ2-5,TGTGCCAGCAGCTTACAGGGGAGCGAGACCCAGTACTTC,CASSLQGSETQYF
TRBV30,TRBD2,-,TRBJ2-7,TGTGCCTGGAGCGTGACGGGACTAGCGTTTCTCGGGGGAGGCTACGAGCAGTACTTC,CAWSVTGLAFLGGGYEQYF
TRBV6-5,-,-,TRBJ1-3,TGTGCCAGCAGTTACTCGCCAGTCTCTGGAAACACCATATATTTT,CASSYSPVSGNTIYF
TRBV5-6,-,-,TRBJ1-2,TGTGCCAGCAGCCCAGGACAGTCTAACTATGGCTACACCTTC,CASSPGQSNYGYTF
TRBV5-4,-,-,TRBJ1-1,TGTGCCAGCAGCTTGAGCTTGAACACTGAAGCTTTCTTT,CASSLSLNTEAFF
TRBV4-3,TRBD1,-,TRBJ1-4,TGCGCCAGCAGCCTGACAGGGGGCAATGAAAAACTGTTTTTT,CASSLTGGNEKLFF
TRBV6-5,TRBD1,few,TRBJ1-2,TGTGCCAGCTACGGTGGGACAGCTACCTATGGCTACACCTTC,CASYGGTATYGYTF
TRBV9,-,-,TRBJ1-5,TGTGCCAGCAGCGCCGACAGTAGCAATCAGCCCCAGCATTTT,CASSADSSNQPQHF
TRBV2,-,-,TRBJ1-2,TGTGCCAGCAGTGGTGATAGGACAAATTACTTC,CASSGDRTNYF
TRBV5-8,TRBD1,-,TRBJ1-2,TGTGCCAGCAGCTTGAATAGGCAGGGGGCTGGCTACACCTTC,CASSLNRQGAGYTF
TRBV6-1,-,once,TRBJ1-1,TGTGCCAGCAGATCCCAGAACACTGAAGCTTTCTTT,CASRSQNTEAFF
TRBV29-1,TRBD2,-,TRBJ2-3,TGCAGCGTTGAACAGGCGGGGGGGCTTGATACGCAGTATTTT,CSVEQAGGLDTQYF
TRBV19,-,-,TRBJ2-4,TGTGCCAGTCAACAGGGAGACATTCAGTACTTC,CASQQGDIQYF
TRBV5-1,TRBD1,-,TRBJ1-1,TGCGCCAGCAGCTCGACCGGACAGGGTGTGGACACTGAAGCTTTCTTT,CASSSTGQGVDTEAFF
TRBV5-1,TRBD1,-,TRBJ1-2,TGCGCCAGCAGCCAAGGGGGCTACTATGGCTACACCTTC,CASSQGGYYGYTF
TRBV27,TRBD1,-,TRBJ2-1,TGTGCCAGCAGTCGTTCTTGGGACAGGGGTAAGAATGAGCAGTTCTTC,CASSRSWDRGKNEQFF
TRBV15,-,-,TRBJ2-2,TGTGCCACCACCAGGGCCCGGGAACTACTGAACACCGGGGAGCTGTTTTTT,CATTRARELLNTGELFF
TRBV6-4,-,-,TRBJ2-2,TGTGCCAGCAGTGTACTGGCAGGCGCAACCGGGGAGCTGTTTTTT,CASSVLAGATGELFF
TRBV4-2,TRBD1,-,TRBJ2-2,TGTGCCAGCAGCCAAGAAACCCGACGGACAGGGGGAGGCACCGGGGAGCTGTTTTTT,CASSQETRRTGGGTGELFF
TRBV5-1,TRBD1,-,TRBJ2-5,TGCGCCAGCAGCGAAGGGACAGGGGGCTTGGAGACCCAGTACTTC,CASSEGTGGLETQYF
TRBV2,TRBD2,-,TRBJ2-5,TGTGCCAGCAGTGAAGTCAGATCTGGGACTAGCGAAGAGACCCAGTACTTC,CASSEVRSGTSEETQYF
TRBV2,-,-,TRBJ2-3,TGTGCCAGCAGGGTAGTAGGGGCGCAGTATTTT,CASRVVGAQYF
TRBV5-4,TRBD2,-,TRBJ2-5,TGTGCCAGCAGCTCCGGGGTAGCGGGGGGCCAAGAGACCCAGTACTTC,CASSSGVAGGQETQYF
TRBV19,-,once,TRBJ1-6,TGTGCCAGCCGGACAGCCAATTCACCCCTCCACTTT,CASRTANSPLHF
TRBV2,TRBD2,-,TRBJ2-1,TGTGCCAGCAGTGGCCCGGGGGGTGAGCAGTTCTTC,CASSGPGGEQFF
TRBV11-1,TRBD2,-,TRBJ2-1,TGTGCCAGCAGCTGGGCCGCGGGGGGTTACAATGAGCAGTTCTTC,CASSWAAGGYNEQFF
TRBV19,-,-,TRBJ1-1,TGTGCCAGTAGTATAGTAGGGGGGGATGCTGAAGCTTTCTTT,CASSIVGGDAEAFF
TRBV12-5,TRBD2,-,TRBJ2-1,TGTGCTAGTGCCCGGATGGGACTAGCGGGTTCGCAGTTCTTC,CASARMGLAGSQFF
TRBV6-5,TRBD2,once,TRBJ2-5,TGTGCCAGCAGGCGGACTAGCGGGGGCCAAGAGACCCAGTACTTC,CASRRTSGGQETQYF